Only a few counts were recorded for the clone carrying this T cell receptor beta chain. The donors, all of them Caucasian adults, lived in Nashville, Tennessee. The data stem from a study of shared clonotypes between healthy human individuals. Here immunoSEQ multiplex PCR was the method, and the copy in TCRdb shows in-frame clones only, minus some. The profile shows approximately 720,000 clones, roughly 78% of them singletons. V was shortened by 8 bases and J by 3 bases, with 8 bases between the two germline ends. The CDR3 extends over 13 amino acids. CDR1 and CDR2 (germline): MGHDK, SYGVNS. The chain recombines TRBV25-1 with TRBJ2-6; D call uncertain. What was sequenced was memory CD4+ T cells sorted from blood. The subset here: CD45RA-negative fraction. This receptor was obtained from a woman aged 25 to 45 in good health. CDR3 region: CASAVGGANVLTF. The DNA for the CDR3 is TGTGCCAGCGCGGTAGGTGGGGCCAACGTCCTGACTTTC.